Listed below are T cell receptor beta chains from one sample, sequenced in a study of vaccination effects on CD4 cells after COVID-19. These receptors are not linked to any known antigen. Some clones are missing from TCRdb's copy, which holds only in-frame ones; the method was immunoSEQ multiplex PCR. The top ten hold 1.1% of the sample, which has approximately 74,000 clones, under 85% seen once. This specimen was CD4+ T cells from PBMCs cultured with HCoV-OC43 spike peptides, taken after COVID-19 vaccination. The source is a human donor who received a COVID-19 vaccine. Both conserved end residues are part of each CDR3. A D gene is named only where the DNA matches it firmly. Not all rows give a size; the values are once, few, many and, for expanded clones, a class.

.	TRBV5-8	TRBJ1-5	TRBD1	TGTGCCAGCAGCTTGACAGGGGGCGGCAATCAGCCCCAGCATTTT	CASSLTGGGNQPQHF
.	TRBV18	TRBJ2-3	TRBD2	TGTGCCAGCTCACCTGGGACTAGCCGCCATACGCAGTATTTT	CASSPGTSRHTQYF
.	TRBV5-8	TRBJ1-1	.	TGTGCCAGCAGCTCAGAGGCCAGGGGATGGAGGGAAGCTTTCTTT	CASSSEARGWREAFF
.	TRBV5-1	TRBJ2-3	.	TGCGCCAGCAGCTTTGTCTCAGATACGCAGTATTTT	CASSFVSDTQYF
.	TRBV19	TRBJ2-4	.	TGTGCCAGTAGTTTCACAGGGACCAAAAACATTCAGTACTTC	CASSFTGTKNIQYF
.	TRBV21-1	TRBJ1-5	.	TGTGCCAGCAGCAGCTCCGGGGGCGCGGGCAATCAGCCCCAGCATTTT	CASSSSGGAGNQPQHF
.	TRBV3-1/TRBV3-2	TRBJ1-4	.	TGTGCCAGCTTGGGGCAGGGGCCGTCAACTAATGAAAAACTGTTTTTT	CASLGQGPSTNEKLFF
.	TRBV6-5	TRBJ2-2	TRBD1	TGTGCCAGCAGTTCCGACAGGGCCGGGGAGCTGTTTTTT	CASSSDRAGELFF
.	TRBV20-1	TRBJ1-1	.	TGCAGTGCTAGTCAGGGGTCCTCGCCCACTGAAGCTTTCTTT	CSASQGSSPTEAFF
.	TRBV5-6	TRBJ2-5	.	TGTGCCAGCAGCTTCGGGACGGAACAAGAGACCCAGTACTTC	CASSFGTEQETQYF
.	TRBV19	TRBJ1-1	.	TGTGCCAGTAGTATAACAGGACAGCACACTGAAGCTTTCTTT	CASSITGQHTEAFF
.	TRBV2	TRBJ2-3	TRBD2	TGTGCCAGCAGTGGGTTACTAGCGGGGGGCACAGATACGCAGTATTTT	CASSGLLAGGTDTQYF
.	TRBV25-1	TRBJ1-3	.	TGTGCCAGTACCCCCGGGACAAGTGAAAACACCATATATTTT	CASTPGTSENTIYF
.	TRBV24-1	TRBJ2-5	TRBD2	TGTGCCACCAGTGATGTGGCTAGCGGGGGTGAGACCCAGTACTTC	CATSDVASGGETQYF
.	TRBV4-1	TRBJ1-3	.	TGCGCCAGCAGCTACGAGCCAGACACGGGGCCTGGAAACACCATATATTTT	CASSYEPDTGPGNTIYF
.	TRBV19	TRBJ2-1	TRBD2	TGTGCCAGCCAGAAAAACGGACTAGCGGGGGGATCCTCTCCCCGCAATGAGCAGTTCTTC	CASQKNGLAGGSSPRNEQFF
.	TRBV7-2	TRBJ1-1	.	TGTGCCAGCAGCTTAGGGGGGAGGTGGAACACTGAAGCTTTCTTT	CASSLGGRWNTEAFF
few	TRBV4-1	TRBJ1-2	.	TGCGCCAGCAGCCAAGAGTCGGGACACGGGGGCTATGGCTACACCTTC	CASSQESGHGGYGYTF
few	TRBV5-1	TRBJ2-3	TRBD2	TGCGCCAGCAGCTTGTTCCCCCCCGGACTAGCGGGGGGAACGGGCACAGATACGCAGTATTTT	CASSLFPPGLAGGTGTDTQYF
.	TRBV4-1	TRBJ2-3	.	TGCGCCAGCATGAGCCGGGGAGACCTGGATACGCAGTATTTT	CASMSRGDLDTQYF
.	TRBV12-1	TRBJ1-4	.	TGTGCCAGCAGCATTTCGGAAACAGGGAATGAAAAACTGTTTTTT	CASSISETGNEKLFF
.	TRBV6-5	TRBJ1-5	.	TGTGCCACTAGGGGGGGAAGCCTAAATCAGCCCCAGCATTTT	CATRGGSLNQPQHF
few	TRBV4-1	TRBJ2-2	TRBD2	TGCGCCAGCAGCCAAGTTGGGAGGGCGGGGAACACCGGGGAGCTGTTTTTT	CASSQVGRAGNTGELFF
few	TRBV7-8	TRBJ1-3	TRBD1	TGTGCCAGCAGCTTACGAGACAGGGCCGGAAACACCATATATTTT	CASSLRDRAGNTIYF
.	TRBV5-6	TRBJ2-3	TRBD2	TGTGCCAGCAGCTTGGGGCGGGGGGCAGATACGCAGTATTTT	CASSLGRGADTQYF
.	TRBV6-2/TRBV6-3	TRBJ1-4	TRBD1	TGTGCCAGCAGTTACTCGTTCCGGGACAGCTTTAATGAAAAACTGTTTTTT	CASSYSFRDSFNEKLFF
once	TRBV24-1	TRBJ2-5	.	TGTGCCACCAGTGATTACGTAGAGACCCAGTACTTC	CATSDYVETQYF
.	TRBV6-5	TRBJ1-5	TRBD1	TGTGCCAGTGAAGAGGACAGGGCAGATCAGCCCCAGCATTTT	CASEEDRADQPQHF
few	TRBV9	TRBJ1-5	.	TGTGCCAGCAGCGCAGAGGGGGGACAGCCCCAGCATTTT	CASSAEGGQPQHF
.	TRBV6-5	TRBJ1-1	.	TGTGCCAGCAGTTACGGGCAGCCGTGGGACACTGAAGCTTTCTTT	CASSYGQPWDTEAFF
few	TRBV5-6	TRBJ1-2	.	TGTGCCAGCAGCTTGTTTACGGTTAACTATGGCTACACCTTC	CASSLFTVNYGYTF
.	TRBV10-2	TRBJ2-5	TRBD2	TGCGCCAGCAGGGTCCTAGCGGGGGAAGAGACCCAGTACTTC	CASRVLAGEETQYF
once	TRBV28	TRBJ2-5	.	TGTGCCAGCAGCCCCCCCACAGGGAGGGAGACCCAGTACTTC	CASSPPTGRETQYF
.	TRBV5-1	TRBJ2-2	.	TGCGCCAGCACCTCAAAGGGCCAGCCTATAAACACCGGGGAGCTGTTTTTT	CASTSKGQPINTGELFF
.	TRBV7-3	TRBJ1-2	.	TGTGCCAGCAGCTTAGGAGGGGGAGGCGGCTACACCTTC	CASSLGGGGGYTF
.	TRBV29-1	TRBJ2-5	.	TGCAGCGTTGCTTGGCTAGCGAGTAACCAAGAGACCCAGTACTTC	CSVAWLASNQETQYF
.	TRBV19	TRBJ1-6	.	TGTGCCAGTACCCTGACAGGTGCAAATTCACCCCTCCACTTT	CASTLTGANSPLHF
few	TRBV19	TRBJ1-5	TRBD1	TGTGCCAGTAGTACTGAGGACAGGGGCAGCAATCAGCCCCAGCATTTT	CASSTEDRGSNQPQHF
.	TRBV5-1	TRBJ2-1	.	TGCGCCAGCAGCAGTCCCTCTGCGGTCAGCTCCTACAATGAGCAGTTCTTC	CASSSPSAVSSYNEQFF
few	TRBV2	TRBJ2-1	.	TGTGCCAGCGGTTCAGGTCCCTACAATGAGCAGTTCTTC	CASGSGPYNEQFF
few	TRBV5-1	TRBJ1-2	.	TGCGCCAGCAGCTTCTCGGGGGGCGGCGAGGTCTATGGCTACACCTTC	CASSFSGGGEVYGYTF
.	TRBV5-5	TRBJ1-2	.	TGTGCCAGCAGCGGGATTCAGGGGAAGGCTGGCTACACCTTC	CASSGIQGKAGYTF